What follows are 22 T cell receptor beta chains derived from one specimen sequenced in a study of metastatic and nonmetastatic thyroid tumors. TCRdb re-analyzed the PCR reads through MiXCR. The sample consists of about 40,000 clones, approximately 17% of them appearing once. No patient received treatment before thyroid surgery. The sample comprised tumor tissue. These receptor sequences come from a female donor with papillary thyroid cancer or a benign thyroid nodule (not recorded which). Some clones in this sample may be carry-over from other donors' samples.

The chain has TRBV6-1 and TRBJ2-7; the D gene is possibly TRBD1 (6 bases). CDR3 length equals 15 residues. From germline, CDR1 is MNHNS and CDR2 SASEGT. Trimming left V 8 bases short and J 3 bases short, with 20 bases between. CDR3 DNA sequence: TGTGCCAGCCGCGACGCAGGGGTAACAGACTACGAGCAGTACTTC. It is translated as CASRDAGVTDYEQYF.

This clone was recorded a few times. Given a much more abundant clone one base away, this may be a read error. The J gene is TRBJ2-3, the V gene TRBV2; D gene uncertain. TRBJ1-5 explains the end of the DNA better; the J call may be wrong. This CDR3 spans 15 amino acids. Germline V gene sequence: CDR1 SNHLY, CDR2 FYNNEI. The CDR3 protein is CASSDGTGSTDTQHF. The CDR3 bases are TGTGCCAGCAGTGACGGTACGGGTAGCACAGATACGCAGCATTTT.

The table lists this clone with many counts. The V and J genes are TRBV11-2 and TRBJ2-3; 11 nucleotides match TRBD2. V dropped 0 bases and J dropped 6; count of bases not matched to a gene: 5. The germline V gene has CDR1 SGHAT and CDR2 FQNNGV. The CDR3 is made up of 16 amino acids. DNA for the CDR3: TGTGCCAGCAGCTTAGAATGGCCTAGCGGGAGGGATACGCAGTATTTT. It yields the protein CASSLEWPSGRDTQYF.

As for this clone: At one of its ends the junction is not consistent with the germline gene, which may arise from a read error. This CDR3 is CASSSAPGETKYF. The CDR3 DNA is TGTGCCAGCAGCTCTGCCCCGGGGGAGACCAAGTACTTC. This sequence joins TRBV28 and TRBJ2-5; weak D call: TRBD2 (6 bases). In germline, CDR1 is MDHEN, CDR2 SYDVKM. CDR3 length: 13 amino acids.

With respect to this clone: The conserved phenylalanine or tryptophan normally closing the CDR3 is absent here, so this likely arose from a read error. Because the CDR3's place on the DNA is in doubt, the DNA is left out and the CDR3 is given as listed by TCRdb. The V and J genes are TRBV3-1 and TRBJ2-4; TRBD2 was called by the table and not checked on the DNA. The CDR3 numbers 13 amino acids, ends counted. Per germline, CDR1 LGHDT and CDR2 YNNKEL (reference sequence). CDR3 sequence: CASSQGTSGGARL.

This clone was picked up many times. The J gene is TRBJ2-2, the V gene TRBV6-1; weak D call: TRBD2 (6 bases). Trimming stripped 5 bases from V and 0 bases from J, with 10 bases between. CDR1 and CDR2 from the germline V gene are MNHNS and SASEGT. The CDR3 sequence is 15 residues long. The CDR3 DNA follows: TGTGCCAGCAGTCGGGACTTCCCGAACACCGGGGAGCTGTTTTTT. Its protein product is CASSRDFPNTGELFF.

This clone counts as medium-sized. This sequence joins TRBV6-1 and TRBJ2-7; the match to TRBD2 covers 9 bases. The CDR3 is made up of 15 amino acids. Looked up from germline, CDR1 is MNHNS and CDR2 is SASEGT. The V gene end was trimmed by 6 bases and the J gene end by 7 bases; junction bases not matched to a gene: 13. Here the CDR3 reads CASRNSGSARGEQYF. The CDR3 nucleotides read TGTGCCAGCAGAAATAGCGGGAGCGCCAGGGGGGAGCAGTACTTC.

There are many counts of this clone. V and J are TRBV11-2 and TRBJ2-7, with D possibly being TRBD1 or TRBD2 (7 bases each). CDR3 length equals 12 residues. V lost 5 bases to trimming and J lost 5 bases, with 10 bases between them. Germline-derived CDR1 and CDR2 are SGHAT and FQNNGV. The chain's CDR3 is CASSPGGDEQYF. CDR3 DNA sequence: TGTGCCAGCAGCCCAGGGGGGGACGAGCAGTACTTC. The entire variable domain, with the rest obtained from reference TRBV11-2 and TRBJ2-7, is as follows: EAGVAQSPRYKIIEKRQSVAFWCNPISGHATLYWYQQILGQGPKLLIQFQNNGVVDDSQLPKDRFSAERLKGVDSTLKIQPAKLEDSAVYLCASSPGGDEQYFGPGTRLTVT.

CDR3 sequence (DNA): TGTGCCAGCAGCTACCTTGGGGGGCTAGGCGAGCAGTACTTC. As protein: CASSYLGGLGEQYF. This rearrangement joins TRBV3-1 to TRBJ2-7; D is perhaps TRBD1 or TRBD2 (6 bases each). Trimming stripped 5 bases from V and 6 bases from J, with 17 bases between. There are 14 residues in the CDR3. Germline CDR1 reads LGHDT; CDR2 reads YNNKEL (reference sequence).

The gene calls are TRBV7-8 and TRBJ1-2, with D unclear. Germline assignment: CDR1 SGHVS and CDR2 FQNEAQ. The CDR3 has 17 amino acids. Trimming removed 2 bases from V and 5 bases from J, with 21 bases in between. The CDR3 is CASSLPVVGSLGYGYTF. Written as DNA, the CDR3 is TGTGCCAGCAGCTTACCCGTGGTGGGTTCCTTGGGATATGGCTACACCTTC.

This clone was counted only a few times. The rearrangement links TRBV2 to TRBJ2-2; tentative D call: TRBD2 (6 bases). Germline V gives CDR1 SNHLY, CDR2 FYNNEI. V was pared by 7 bases and J by 6 bases, with 12 bases between. The CDR3 totals 13 residues. The DNA for the CDR3 is TGTGCCAGCATTTCACAGCGGGCCGGGGAGCTGTTTTTT. It translates to CASISQRAGELFF.

As for this clone: At one boundary the junction diverges from the germline segment, which might be a read error. This chain links TRBV19 with TRBJ2-6; a weak D match, TRBD1 (5 bases). This CDR3 has 16 residues. From germline, CDR1 is LNHDA and CDR2 SQIVND (reference sequence). The CDR3 loop is CATVAGSRYGANVLTF. The CDR3 coding sequence is TGTGCCACCGTGGCAGGGTCTCGGTATGGGGCCAACGTCCTAACTTTC.

The rearrangement links TRBV28 to TRBJ1-5, with D perhaps matching TRBD1 (6 bases). Trimming left V 7 bases short and J 7 bases short, with 14 bases between. The length of the CDR3 is 13 residues. CDR1 is MDHEN and CDR2 is SYDVKM in the germline V gene. The CDR3 reads CASNKEGEQPQHF. CDR3 sequence (DNA): TGTGCCAGCAATAAAGAGGGGGAACAGCCCCAGCATTTT.

This clone showed up many times. The chain joins TRBV5-1 to TRBJ2-5; D unclear. Trimming cost V 3 bases and J 3 bases, with 18 bases left between them. The CDR3 runs 16 residues. Germline V CDR1 and CDR2: SGHRS, YFSETQ. The CDR3 protein is CASSWGIVSAKETQYF. The DNA for the CDR3 is TGCGCCAGCAGCTGGGGTATCGTGAGCGCAAAAGAGACCCAGTACTTC.

The chain uses TRBV2 and TRBJ2-7; D is possibly TRBD1 (6 bases). CDR3 length: 16 amino acids. Between the trimmed V and J ends, which lost 1 base and 2 bases, there was a span of 15 bases. Germline V gives CDR1 SNHLY, CDR2 FYNNEI. In nucleotides, the CDR3 is TGTGCCAGCAGTGAAGGGCTGGGGGCCATAACCTACGAGCAGTACTTC. This codes for CASSEGLGAITYEQYF. The complete variable domain, with remaining parts taken from reference TRBV2 and TRBJ2-7, reads EPEVTQTPSHQVTQMGQEVILRCVPISNHLYFYWYRQILGQKVEFLVSFYNNEISEKSEIFDDQFSVERPDGSNFTLKIRSTKLEDSAMYFCASSEGLGAITYEQYFGPGTRLTVT.

Only a few counts were recorded for this clone. The missing conserved phenylalanine or tryptophan at the end of this CDR3 makes a read error likely. The DNA of the CDR3 is TGTGCCAGCGGTTACTCTTTCGGGGGGGATGGCTACACCTTA. Its protein is CASGYSFGGDGYTL. The genes are TRBV6-6 and TRBJ1-2; perhaps TRBD1 as D (5 bases). The CDR3 runs to 14 residues. Germline lookup yields CDR1 MNHNY and CDR2 SVGAGI (reference sequence).

This clone was seen a handful of times. A much larger clonotype is one base distant, so this may be a read error. The sample contains more than one DNA sequence encoding this CDR3. The V call is TRBV11-2, the J call TRBJ2-1; TRBD2 might be the D (7 bases). The CDR3 extends over 14 amino acids. From germline, CDR1 is SGHAT and CDR2 FQNNGV. The CDR3 here is CASSLDRGADEQFF. The CDR3 coding sequence is TGTGCCAGCAGCCTAGACCGGGGGGCCGATGAGCAGTTCTTC. The full variable domain, completed using reference TRBV11-2 and TRBJ2-1, is EAGVAQSPRYKIIEKRQSVAFWCNPISGHATLYWYQQILGQGPKLLIQFQNNGVVDDSQLPKDRFSAERLKGVDSTLKIQPAKLEDSAVYLCASSLDRGADEQFFGPGTRLTVL.

J is TRBJ2-7 and V is TRBV6-1; D is possibly TRBD2 (5 bases). V lost 6 bases and J 7 bases, leaving 22 bases between the germline ends. The CDR3 consists of 15 residues. CDR1 MNHNS and CDR2 SASEGT come from the germline V gene. Here the CDR3 reads CASSQGLGLPGEQYF. The CDR3 bases are TGTGCCAGCAGCCAAGGGTTAGGGCTCCCGGGGGAGCAGTACTTC.

In this sample, this clone turned up many times. Other DNA sequences of this sample code for an identical CDR3. The V call is TRBV5-1, the J call TRBJ2-7, with no clear D. CDR1 is SGHRS and CDR2 is YFSETQ in the germline V gene. The CDR3 has 15 amino acids. The germline V and J ends were trimmed by 0 bases and 4 bases, with 14 bases remaining between them. As DNA, the CDR3 is TGCGCCAGCAGCTTGGGGGGTAGGGCTGGATACGAGCAGTACTTC. This gives the protein CASSLGGRAGYEQYF.

Many counts were recorded for this clone. Mismatch with germline at one junction end may stem from a read error. CDR3 sequence (DNA): TGTGCCAGCAGTCTAGCGGGGGCGGACAATGAGCAGTTCTTC. It translates to CASSLAGADNEQFF. The chain is built from TRBV12-3 or TRBV12-4 and TRBJ2-1, with TRBD2 matching 10 bases. The CDR3 length is 14 residues.

This clone was recorded at least ten times. A much bigger clone sits one base away, suggesting this may be a read error. The sample carries other DNA sequences with the same CDR3. This sequence joins TRBV14 and TRBJ1-2; D may be TRBD1 (6 bases). From germline, CDR1 is SGHDN and CDR2 FVKESK. The CDR3 has 15 residues. This CDR3 reads CASSPLKGVGYGYTF. The CDR3, as DNA: TGCGCCAGCAGCCCCCTCAAGGGGGTGGGGTATGGCTACACCTTC.

This clone occurred many times. J is TRBJ1-1 and V is TRBV6-5, with D tentatively TRBD1 (6 bases). V gave up 2 bases and J gave up 1 base, with 8 bases separating them. The CDR3 sequence is 14 residues long. Germline CDR1 MNHEY, CDR2 SVGAGI. The DNA of the CDR3 is TGTGCCAGCAGTTACGGACAGTGGAACACTGAAGCTTTCTTT. It yields the protein CASSYGQWNTEAFF.